This T cell receptor (beta chain) is drawn from a study of T cells in Graves' hyperthyroidism and ophthalmopathy. Amplification targeted TCR beta CDR3 regions from RNA transcripts. When the TCR CDR3 underwent first-round RT-PCR, the HTBI primer set was used. TCRdb re-derived calls from the multiplex PCR reads in MiXCR, one entry per CDR3 protein. The table has about 710,000 distinct CDR3 sequences, approximately 16% seen once. The TCR comes from a man aged 18 to 35 with Graves' hyperthyroidism. Sequencing was carried out using blood.

As DNA, the CDR3 is TGCGCCAGCAGCTTGGAAACAGGGGGTCCCTACGAGCAGTACTTC. This encodes CASSLETGGPYEQYF. The chain uses TRBV5-1 and TRBJ2-7; the match to TRBD1 covers 8 bases. With 0 bases clipped from V and 2 bases from J, the junction kept 4 bases outside the gene matches. The CDR3 loop spans 15 amino acids. The germline V gene has CDR1 SGHRS and CDR2 YFSETQ.